The 31 T cell receptor beta chains presented below share a single source sample, sequenced in a study of blood T cell repertoires in COVID-19 (dated by TCRdb to between 2020 and 2021). The method was the immunoSEQ multiplex PCR assay. The table comes from immuneACCESS by way of TCRdb, which keeps in-frame sequences with V and J called. Part of the clones is missing from these tables; in studies checked, under half for an unresolved V gene and the rest for unknown reasons. The sample table lists 200,000 or so clones, about nine tenths of them with a count of one. The top ten constitute 2% to 2.5% of the sample. What was sequenced was PBMCs or T cells enriched from blood (not recorded which). The source is a woman aged 40 to 50 with acute COVID-19.

V and J are TRBV4-2 and TRBJ2-6; weak D call: TRBD1 (6 bases). V dropped 4 bases and J dropped 0 bases, with 16 bases sitting between them. The CDR3 length is 18 residues. The germline V gene encodes CDR1 LGHNA and CDR2 YNFKEQ. The CDR3 region is CASSRGRQSVSGANVLTF. The CDR3 DNA sequence: TGTGCCAGCAGCCGGGGGCGACAGTCAGTCTCTGGGGCCAACGTCCTGACTTTC.

The chain links TRBV11-2 to TRBJ2-7, with 8 nucleotides matching TRBD2. Germline loops: CDR1 SGHAT, CDR2 FQNNGV. The ends lost 1 base at V and 0 bases at J; junction bases unmatched: 5. The CDR3 contains 16 residues. This chain's CDR3 is CASSLAGGRASYEQYF. CDR3 bases: TGTGCCAGCAGCTTAGCGGGGGGGAGGGCCTCCTACGAGCAGTACTTC.

The genes are TRBV3-1 (or the pseudogene TRBV3-2) and TRBJ1-3, with D tentatively TRBD1 (5 bases). Trimming took off 6 bases at V and 5 bases at J, with 8 bases between the two ends. The CDR3 spans 12 residues. In germline, CDR1 is LGHDT, CDR2 YNNKEL (reference sequence). CDR3 region: CASSRQRNTIYF. DNA for the CDR3: TGTGCCAGCAGTCGACAGAGAAACACCATATATTTT.

The V call is TRBV18, the J call TRBJ2-3, with D possibly matching TRBD1 (6 bases). Germline V gene lookup returns CDR1 KGHSH and CDR2 LQKENI. Trimming left V 3 bases short and J 1 base short, with 14 bases between. The CDR3 spans 16 residues. The CDR3 sequence is CASSPLSGVGTDTQYF. CDR3 bases: TGTGCCAGCTCACCCCTGTCAGGGGTCGGCACAGATACGCAGTATTTT.

The V call is TRBV4-1, the J call TRBJ1-3; D perhaps matches TRBD1 (5 bases). CDR3 length: 16 residues. Per germline, CDR1 MGHRA and CDR2 YSYEKL. With 4 bases removed from V and 0 bases from J, the gap between germline ends came to 13 bases. The CDR3 here is CASSPREGDSGNTIYF. In DNA, the CDR3 is TGCGCCAGCAGCCCCAGGGAAGGCGACTCTGGAAACACCATATATTTT.

The V and J genes are TRBV5-4 and TRBJ1-4; D gene uncertain. Trimming took off 0 bases at V and 5 bases at J, with 11 bases between the two ends. This CDR3 has 15 amino acids. Germline-derived CDR1 and CDR2 are SGHNT and YYREEE (reference sequence). CDR3 coding DNA: TGTGCCAGCAGCTTGGGAGGGAGAAGAAATGAAAAACTGTTTTTT. This encodes CASSLGGRRNEKLFF.

V is TRBV9 and J is TRBJ1-1, with 10 nucleotides matching TRBD1. Per the germline V gene, CDR1 is SGDLS and CDR2 is YYNGEE. This CDR3 has 14 amino acids. The junction had 4 bases not matched to a gene; V was cut back by 4 bases and J by 4 bases. The CDR3 sequence is CASSLGQGFTEAFF. The CDR3 DNA is TGTGCCAGCAGCTTGGGACAGGGGTTCACTGAAGCTTTCTTT.

The rearrangement joins TRBV7-2 to TRBJ2-2; TRBD1 aligns across 9 bases. Trimming removed 5 bases from V and 6 bases from J; junction bases left unmatched: 7. The CDR3 consists of 15 residues. Germline values: CDR1 SGHTA, CDR2 FQGNSA. CDR3 DNA: TGTGCCAGCAGCCCCACAGGGGGCAGGCCCGGGGAGCTGTTTTTT. Translation gives CASSPTGGRPGELFF.

The genes are TRBV5-1 and TRBJ2-6, with D hard to call. The germline V gene encodes CDR1 SGHRS and CDR2 YFSETQ. The CDR3 loop spans 14 amino acids. Trimming pared 0 bases from V and 2 bases from J, leaving 3 bases between. The CDR3 loop is CASSLDTGANVLTF. The CDR3 coding sequence is TGCGCCAGCAGCTTGGACACTGGGGCCAACGTCCTGACTTTC.

This sequence joins TRBV27 and TRBJ2-5; D is possibly TRBD1 (6 bases). This CDR3 comprises 15 residues. Germline loops: CDR1 MNHEY, CDR2 SMNVEV (reference sequence). The V end lost 5 bases, the J end lost 0 bases, and 13 bases lay between the germline ends. The CDR3 reads CASSARQGYQETQYF. The DNA of the CDR3 is TGTGCCAGCAGTGCTCGGCAGGGGTACCAAGAGACCCAGTACTTC.

The chain links TRBV9 to TRBJ2-3; D gene unclear. This CDR3 spans 11 amino acids. CDR1 SGDLS and CDR2 YYNGEE come from the germline V gene. The V end was cut by 7 bases, the J end by 6 bases, with 9 bases between. As DNA, the CDR3 is TGTGCCAGCTCATCGCAGGATACGCAGTATTTT. As protein: CASSSQDTQYF. Full variable domain (rest looked up from reference TRBV9 and TRBJ2-3): DSGVTQTPKHLITATGQRVTLRCSPRSGDLSVYWYQQSLDQGLQFLIQYYNGEERAKGNILERFSAQQFPDLHSELNLSSLELGDSALYFCASSSQDTQYFGPGTRLTVL.

This clone was seen a handful of times. The genes are TRBV3-1 (or the pseudogene TRBV3-2) and TRBJ2-5; D may be TRBD2 (6 bases). CDR1 is LGHDT, CDR2 YNNKEL, per germline (reference sequence). The CDR3 loop spans 14 amino acids. V lost 4 bases to trimming and J lost 3 bases, with 12 bases between them. Here the CDR3 reads CASSLGWGEETQYF. The CDR3 bases are TGTGCCAGCAGCCTCGGGTGGGGGGAAGAGACCCAGTACTTC.

The chain links TRBV30 to TRBJ1-2; 7 nucleotides match TRBD1. Germline values: CDR1 GTSNPN, CDR2 SVGIG (reference sequence). J gave up 6 bases and V 2 bases, and 6 bases lay outside the gene matches. The CDR3 has 13 residues. In nucleotides, the CDR3 is TGTGCCTGGAGTTTAGAGGGGGCCGATGGCTACACCTTC. It specifies CAWSLEGADGYTF.

This clone turned up a few times. This sequence joins TRBV18 and TRBJ1-5; D is undetermined. This CDR3 has 15 residues. V was clipped by 3 bases and J by 2 bases, with 11 bases between them. The germline V gene encodes CDR1 KGHSH and CDR2 LQKENI. The CDR3 spells CASSPQSNRNQPQHF. The CDR3 DNA reads TGTGCCAGCTCACCCCAGTCAAACCGCAATCAGCCCCAGCATTTT.

The chain employs TRBV4-2 and TRBJ2-5; TRBD2 matches 8 bases. Germline V gene lookup returns CDR1 LGHNA and CDR2 YNFKEQ. There are 14 residues in the CDR3. J was trimmed by 4 bases and V by 1 base; bases with no gene match: 2. The DNA of the CDR3 is TGTGCCAGCAGCCAAGTAGCGGGGACAGAGACCCAGTACTTC. This translates into CASSQVAGTETQYF.

The rearrangement uses TRBV5-1 and TRBJ1-1, with D maybe TRBD1 (6 bases). Germline V gene sequence: CDR1 SGHRS, CDR2 YFSETQ. The CDR3 contains 14 residues. V lost 4 bases and J 0 bases, leaving 10 bases between the germline ends. CDR3 amino acids: CASSGTGLNTEAFF. The CDR3 DNA reads as TGCGCCAGCAGCGGAACAGGGTTGAACACTGAAGCTTTCTTT. Filled out from reference TRBV5-1 and TRBJ1-1, the complete variable domain reads KAGVTQTPRYLIKTRGQQVTLSCSPISGHRSVSWYQQTPGQGLQFLFEYFSETQRNKGNFPGRFSGRQFSNSRSEMNVSTLELGDSALYLCASSGTGLNTEAFFGQGTRLTVV.

The chain couples TRBV2 to TRBJ1-5, with D possibly being TRBD1 (5 bases). Between the trimmed V and J ends, which lost 2 bases and 2 bases, there was a span of 7 bases. This CDR3 is built from 14 residues. The germline gives CDR1 SNHLY, CDR2 FYNNEI. CDR3 in amino acids: CASSESGGNQPQHF. The CDR3 DNA follows: TGTGCCAGCAGTGAATCGGGGGGCAATCAGCCCCAGCATTTT.

The chain joins TRBV5-4 to TRBJ1-2; D possibly corresponds to TRBD1 (6 bases). Germline V gene sequence: CDR1 SGHNT, CDR2 YYREEE (reference sequence). Trimming removed 3 bases at V and 4 bases at J, with 10 bases between. The CDR3 consists of 13 residues. CDR3 protein: CASSSTGFYGYTF. In DNA form, the CDR3 reads TGTGCCAGCAGCTCCACAGGGTTCTATGGCTACACCTTC.

The chain carries TRBV5-1 and TRBJ2-3; D call uncertain. Deletions cut 5 bases from V and 2 bases from J, with 6 bases between. Germline V gene data show CDR1 as SGHRS and CDR2 as YFSETQ. The CDR3 spans 12 residues. CDR3 bases: TGCGCCAGCAGTCTTAACACAGATACGCAGTATTTT. Translated: CASSLNTDTQYF.

The J gene is TRBJ2-1, the V gene TRBV15, with 9 bases identical to TRBD1. Germline CDR1 and CDR2: LNHNV and YYDKDF (reference sequence). V lost 1 base and J lost 7; bases outside the gene matches: 5. The CDR3 is made up of 15 amino acids. The CDR3: CATSRGPGQGNEQFF. The CDR3, as DNA: TGTGCCACCAGCAGAGGACCGGGACAGGGAAATGAGCAGTTCTTC.

V usage is TRBV19 and J usage is TRBJ1-5; 10 bases are a match to TRBD1. Germline V gives CDR1 LNHDA, CDR2 SQIVND (reference sequence). The CDR3 has 14 amino acids. Trimming cost V 4 bases and J 6 bases; bases outside gene matches: 3. This CDR3 reads CASSRWTGGQPQHF. CDR3 in DNA: TGTGCCAGTAGTAGATGGACAGGGGGTCAGCCCCAGCATTTT. The whole variable domain, remainder taken from reference TRBV19 and TRBJ1-5, is DGGITQSPKYLFRKEGQNVTLSCEQNLNHDAMYWYRQDPGQGLRLIYYSQIVNDFQKGDIAEGYSVSREKKESFPLTVTSAQKNPTAFYLCASSRWTGGQPQHFGDGTRLSIL.

V is TRBV7-2 and J is TRBJ2-7; 9 bases agree with TRBD1. CDR3 length equals 14 residues. In germline, CDR1 is SGHTA, CDR2 FQGNSA. V gave up 2 bases and J gave up 7 bases; unmatched junction bases: 6. For the CDR3, the DNA is TGTGCCAGCAGCTTAAAGGGACAGGGTGGGGAGCAGTACTTC. It specifies CASSLKGQGGEQYF.

The V gene is TRBV29-1, the J gene TRBJ1-1; 9 bases fit TRBD1. Germline V gives CDR1 SQVTM, CDR2 ANQGSEA. The CDR3 runs 12 residues. With 4 bases clipped from V and 10 bases from J, the junction kept 7 bases outside the gene matches. The CDR3, as DNA: TGCAGCGTTGCCTCCGGGACAGGGATAGCTTTCTTT. It is translated as CSVASGTGIAFF.

This chain connects TRBV18 to TRBJ2-2, with 7 bases identical to TRBD1. Germline V gene sequence: CDR1 KGHSH, CDR2 LQKENI. V trimming: 1 base; J trimming: 0 bases; junction bases outside the gene matches: 5. The length of the CDR3 is 17 residues. CDR3 coding DNA: TGTGCCAGCTCACCACTGGAAGGACAGGCGAACACCGGGGAGCTGTTTTTT. Its protein product is CASSPLEGQANTGELFF.

The chain is built from TRBV10-2 and TRBJ1-2; TRBD1 matches 9 bases. V lost 2 bases, J lost 8 bases, and 12 bases stayed unmatched. Germline V gene sequence: CDR1 WSHSY, CDR2 SAAADI. The CDR3 has 16 residues. CDR3: CASSEPTPTGGNGYTF. The CDR3 bases are TGCGCCAGCAGTGAGCCGACCCCCACAGGGGGCAACGGCTACACCTTC.

This clone appeared once. The chain combines TRBV5-1 with TRBJ1-3, with 7 bases lining up with TRBD1. CDR1 and CDR2 from the germline V gene are SGHRS and YFSETQ. Trimming at V came to 4 bases and at J to 3 bases, leaving 7 bases not matched to a gene. There are 15 residues in the CDR3. In nucleotides, the CDR3 is TGCGCCAGCAGCCCCGGGACAGAGCTTGGAAACACCATATATTTT. This translates into CASSPGTELGNTIYF. Based on the CDR3 plus reference TRBV5-1 and TRBJ1-3, the full variable domain is KAGVTQTPRYLIKTRGQQVTLSCSPISGHRSVSWYQQTPGQGLQFLFEYFSETQRNKGNFPGRFSGRQFSNSRSEMNVSTLELGDSALYLCASSPGTELGNTIYFGEGSWLTVV.

V and J are TRBV5-6 and TRBJ2-3; no definite D call. V lost 4 bases to trimming and J lost 2 bases, with 11 bases between them. The CDR3 runs 14 residues. CDR1 SGHDT and CDR2 YYEEEE come from the germline V gene. The CDR3 sequence is CASSALRNTDTQYF. The CDR3 DNA follows: TGTGCCAGCAGCGCCCTAAGAAACACAGATACGCAGTATTTT.

V gene TRBV3-1 (or the pseudogene TRBV3-2) combines with J gene TRBJ1-6, with TRBD1 matching over 8 bases. V dropped 3 bases and J dropped 7; count of bases not matched to a gene: 5. This CDR3 has 15 amino acids. The germline V gene encodes CDR1 LGHDT and CDR2 YNNKEL (reference sequence). CDR3 amino acids: CASSHWGQENSPLHF. The CDR3 nucleotides are TGTGCCAGCAGCCATTGGGGACAGGAGAATTCACCCCTCCACTTT.

This chain uses TRBV12-5 with TRBJ1-2; 9 positions match TRBD1. V dropped 4 bases and J dropped 4; count of bases not matched to a gene: 4. The CDR3 covers 14 residues. Per the germline V gene, CDR1 is LGHNT and CDR2 is FRNRAP. The CDR3 DNA sequence: TGTGCTAGTGGTTCCGGGACAGGGATCTATGGCTACACCTTC. Translation: CASGSGTGIYGYTF.

The CDR3 is CASSRSGITGELFF. As DNA, the CDR3 is TGTGCCAGCAGTCGTAGCGGGATCACCGGGGAGCTGTTTTTT. The rearrangement links TRBV6-2 or TRBV6-3 to TRBJ2-2, with 8 bases fitting TRBD2. The CDR3 consists of 14 residues. V was clipped by 5 bases and J by 4 bases; unmatched bases: 3. CDR1 and CDR2 from the germline V gene are MNHEY and SVGEGT.

The chain couples TRBV24-1 to TRBJ1-2; D unresolved. CDR3 length: 14 residues. The ends were cut back, 3 bases at V and 8 bases at J, with 15 bases in the middle. CDR1 KGHDR and CDR2 SFDVKD come from the germline V gene. CDR3 coding DNA: TGTGCCACCAGTGATCCCCCCGGCTCTAGAGGCTACACCTTC. It encodes CATSDPPGSRGYTF.